This entry features one T cell receptor beta chain sequence. These data originate in a study of blood T cell repertoires in COVID-19. Study-level background: Samples of COVID-19 (acute and convalescent) were obtained from the United States, Italy and Spain.

Sequencing was performed with immunoSEQ multiplex PCR; in TCRdb, only in-frame clones are kept and a portion is missing. The table lists 150,000 to 200,000 clones, roughly 81% of them singletons. The CDR3 is 15 residues long. V lost 5 bases and J lost 3; bases outside the gene matches: 6. Germline V gene lookup returns CDR1 MNHEY and CDR2 SVGAGI. This chain joins TRBV6-5 and TRBJ1-2, with 10 nucleotides matching TRBD1. Sequencing was carried out using peripheral blood. The sequence derives from a woman of 80 years or more with COVID-19, enrolled during active disease. The CDR3 sequence is CASSRDRGVHYGYTF. In nucleotides, the CDR3 is TGTGCCAGCAGTCGGGACAGGGGTGTACACTATGGCTACACCTTC.